The next 26 T cell receptor beta chains were all read from a single sample in a study of T cell repertoires in cytomegalovirus infection. Each CDR3 protein is one row after TCRdb ran MiXCR on the reads. Of a few hundred thousand distinct CDR3 sequences listed, around 18% were seen once; the top ten hold approximately 10%. The sequencing sample was made of PBMCs. The source of these receptors is a human donor in good health (CMV status not recorded). Some clones in this sample may be carry-over from other donors' samples.

Details on this clonotype: A junction boundary mismatches the germline segment, possibly from a read error. This chain joins TRBV11-2 and TRBJ2-7; 7 nucleotides line up with TRBD1. This CDR3 has 14 amino acids. CDR1 SGHAT and CDR2 FQNNGV come from the germline V gene. The CDR3 loop is CASSRTGPTYEQSF. The CDR3 coding sequence is TGTGCCAGCAGCCGGACAGGACCCACCTACGAGCAGTCCTTC.

This chain joins TRBV19 and TRBJ2-7; no definite D call. The CDR3 extends over 13 amino acids. Germline V gene lookup returns CDR1 LNHDA and CDR2 SQIVND (reference sequence). V lost 1 base, J lost 3 bases, and 7 bases lay in between. The CDR3 loop reads CASSIVGSYEQYF. The CDR3 DNA sequence: TGTGCCAGTAGTATAGTCGGTAGCTACGAGCAGTACTTC.

This clonotype was counted between two and nine times. This sequence joins TRBV6-6 and TRBJ1-5, with unresolved D. The CDR3 sequence is 13 residues long. Germline CDR1 MNHNY, CDR2 SVGAGI (reference sequence). V lost 7 bases to trimming and J lost 3 bases, with 10 bases between them. The CDR3 sequence: CASTNLNNQPQHF. In DNA form, the CDR3 reads TGTGCCAGCACCAACCTAAACAATCAGCCCCAGCATTTT.

The chain has TRBV19 and TRBJ2-2; 7 bases are shared with TRBD2. V trimming: 7 bases; J trimming: 6 bases; junction bases outside the gene matches: 11. Germline values: CDR1 LNHDA, CDR2 SQIVND (reference sequence). The CDR3 is made up of 15 amino acids. Here the CDR3 DNA reads TGTGCCAGTAACGATGGGTCGGCGGGAGCCGGGGAGCTGTTTTTT. This encodes CASNDGSAGAGELFF.

This clonotype was recorded a few times. V gene TRBV7-2 combines with J gene TRBJ2-2, with D uncertain. The germline gives CDR1 SGHTA, CDR2 FQGNSA. Trimming cost V 3 bases and J 4 bases, with 9 bases left between them. This CDR3 contains 14 residues. Here the CDR3 DNA reads TGTGCCAGCAGCTTCAAAGCGCGCACCGGGGAGCTGTTTTTT. Its translation is CASSFKARTGELFF.

Ten or more counts support this clonotype. The chain recombines TRBV12-3 or TRBV12-4 with TRBJ2-5; tentative D call: TRBD2 (6 bases). The CDR3 is 12 residues long. Trimming removed 8 bases from V and 8 bases from J, with 15 bases in between. The CDR3 DNA follows: TGTGCCAGCGGCCGGACTACTGAAACCCAGTACTTC. Translated: CASGRTTETQYF.

As regards this clonotype: A much larger clone lies one base from this, so it may be a read error. The chain carries TRBV7-2 and TRBJ2-7, with 9 bases matching TRBD2. Germline-derived CDR1 and CDR2 are SGHTA and FQGNSA. The CDR3 spans 13 residues. V was clipped by 8 bases and J by 4 bases; unmatched bases: 6. CDR3 residues: CASRLSGGYEQYF. The CDR3 nucleotides read TGTGCCAGCCGCCTTAGCGGGGGATACGAGCAGTACTTC. Based on the CDR3 plus reference TRBV7-2 and TRBJ2-7, the full variable domain is GAGVSQSPSNKVTEKGKDVELRCDPISGHTALYWYRQSLGQGLEFLIYFQGNSAPDKSGLPSDRFSAERTGGSVSTLTIQRTQQEDSAVYLCASRLSGGYEQYFGPGTRLTVT.

This clonotype was seen many times. The V gene is TRBV12-3 or TRBV12-4, the J gene TRBJ2-2; the D gene could be TRBD1 or TRBD2 (5 bases each). The CDR3 is 14 residues long. V was clipped by 8 bases and J by 6 bases, with 16 bases between them. The CDR3, as DNA: TGTGCCAGCGGACGCTCCCAGGGAGCCGGGGAGCTGTTTTTT. Protein: CASGRSQGAGELFF.

The rearrangement joins TRBV6-8 to TRBJ1-6, with TRBD1 as a possible D gene (6 bases). CDR3 length: 15 residues. Germline loops: CDR1 MNHGY, CDR2 SAAAGT. Trimming removed 2 bases at V and 9 bases at J, with 14 bases between. CDR3 protein: CASSYPTGGLSPLHF. CDR3 coding DNA: TGTGCCAGCAGTTACCCGACAGGCGGCCTTTCACCCCTCCACTTT.

This clonotype came up many times. The chain is built from TRBV7-9 and TRBJ2-6; no clear D. The CDR3 loop spans 15 amino acids. Trimming shortened V by 1 base and J by 0 bases, and 4 bases separated the two germline ends. In germline, CDR1 is SEHNR, CDR2 FQNEAQ (reference sequence). In DNA, the CDR3 is TGTGCCAGCAGCTTAGGCAGCTCTGGGGCCAACGTCCTGACTTTC. It encodes CASSLGSSGANVLTF.

This sequence joins TRBV30 and TRBJ2-7; D is perhaps TRBD2 (5 bases). V gave up 2 bases and J gave up 5 bases, with 16 bases separating them. Germline lookup yields CDR1 GTSNPN and CDR2 SVGIG (reference sequence). The CDR3 extends over 14 amino acids. The CDR3 sequence is CAWSQSPAENEQYF. CDR3 DNA sequence: TGTGCCTGGAGTCAAAGCCCAGCGGAGAACGAGCAGTACTTC.

In this sample, this clonotype turned up a few times. V is TRBV28 and J is TRBJ2-5; D may be TRBD1 (6 bases). The CDR3 totals 14 residues. V gave up 4 bases and J gave up 2 bases, with 11 bases separating them. The V gene's germline CDR1 is MDHEN and CDR2 SYDVKM. The DNA of the CDR3 is TGTGCCAGCAGTTCCCCGGACAGACAAGAGACCCAGTACTTC. It encodes CASSSPDRQETQYF.

This clonotype was counted ten times or more. V is TRBV7-9 and J is TRBJ2-5; D is unresolved. V was trimmed by 10 bases and J by 2 bases, leaving 14 bases between them. This CDR3 comprises 13 residues. The germline V gene has CDR1 SEHNR and CDR2 FQNEAQ (reference sequence). CDR3 residues: CANAKLGQETQYF. In DNA form, the CDR3 reads TGTGCCAACGCAAAACTGGGGCAAGAGACCCAGTACTTC.

The rearrangement joins TRBV6-6 to TRBJ1-2; unclear D gene. The CDR3 has 14 residues. V was trimmed by 7 bases and J by 3 bases, leaving 15 bases between them. Germline-derived CDR1 and CDR2 are MNHNY and SVGAGI (reference sequence). The DNA of the CDR3 is TGTGCCAGCATACCATTCGGTACGGACTATGGCTACACCTTC. This translates into CASIPFGTDYGYTF.

This chain links TRBV7-9 with TRBJ1-2; no firm D call. Germline CDR1 is SEHNR and CDR2 is FQNEAQ (reference sequence). The V end lost 7 bases, the J end lost 4 bases, and 13 bases lay between the germline ends. The CDR3 runs to 13 residues. Here the CDR3 reads CASTNPNFYGYTF. The CDR3 bases are TGTGCCAGCACAAACCCGAACTTCTATGGCTACACCTTC.

This clonotype was seen more than once but under ten times. The chain employs TRBV7-9 and TRBJ1-2; 7 nucleotides align to TRBD1. Germline V lookup: CDR1 SEHNR, CDR2 FQNEAQ (reference sequence). V lost 5 bases and J lost 0; bases outside the gene matches: 9. The CDR3 is 16 amino acids. CDR3 in DNA: TGTGCCAGCAGCGGGGACAGCGAAAACCCTAACTATGGCTACACCTTC. Translated, it gives CASSGDSENPNYGYTF.

The chain joins TRBV20-1 to TRBJ2-1, with TRBD2 identical over 15 bases. Germline V lookup: CDR1 DFQATT, CDR2 SNEGSKA (reference sequence). The V and J ends lost 6 bases and 7 bases, in that order; junction bases with no gene match: 7. CDR3 length: 15 residues. The CDR3: CSARTSGGASNEQFF. Written as DNA, the CDR3 is TGCAGTGCACGGACTAGCGGGGGGGCTTCGAATGAGCAGTTCTTC.

Only a few counts were recorded for this clonotype. This chain links TRBV12-3 or TRBV12-4 with TRBJ2-6; the D is unclear. CDR3 size: 14 residues. Trimming left V 4 bases short and J 2 bases short, with 6 bases between. The CDR3 DNA sequence: TGTGCCAGCAGTTCATCGGCTGGGGCCAACGTCCTGACTTTC. This codes for CASSSSAGANVLTF.

This clonotype has only one observation. A read error is possible here, since a much larger clone lies one base away. CDR3 region: CASSLLTIAPTDTQYF. In nucleotides, the CDR3 is TGTGCCAGCAGCTTACTTACTATCGCCCCCACAGATACGCAGTATTTT. This chain joins TRBV7-2 and TRBJ2-3; D unclear. CDR3 length equals 16 residues. Deletions cut 2 bases from V and 2 bases from J, with 14 bases between. Per germline, CDR1 SGHTA and CDR2 FQGNSA. Drawing the rest from reference TRBV7-2 and TRBJ2-3, the complete variable domain is GAGVSQSPSNKVTEKGKDVELRCDPISGHTALYWYRQSLGQGLEFLIYFQGNSAPDKSGLPSDRFSAERTGGSVSTLTIQRTQQEDSAVYLCASSLLTIAPTDTQYFGPGTRLTVL.

This chain links TRBV6-5 with TRBJ2-7, with a weak D call TRBD1 (5 bases). Germline CDR1 and CDR2: MNHEY and SVGAGI. V lost 8 bases to trimming and J lost 6 bases, with 17 bases between them. CDR3 length: 13 residues. The CDR3 is CASQGGTLLEQYF. As DNA, the CDR3 is TGTGCCAGCCAGGGTGGAACCCTCCTCGAGCAGTACTTC.

Comments on this clonotype: One end of the junction varies from germline; a read error may be responsible. This chain uses TRBV4-1 with TRBJ2-7; TRBD2 aligns across 12 bases. The CDR3 is 16 amino acids. Germline V gene data show CDR1 as MGHRA and CDR2 as YSYEKL. DNA for the CDR3: TGTGCCAGCAGCCTGGATCTAGCGGGAGGGCCGTACGAGCAGTACTTC. Translating gives CASSLDLAGGPYEQYF.

This clonotype was observed a handful of times. The rearrangement joins TRBV20-1 to TRBJ2-3, with 9 positions matching TRBD2. Germline V lookup: CDR1 DFQATT, CDR2 SNEGSKA (reference sequence). J was trimmed by 2 bases and V by 4 bases; bases with no gene match: 16. CDR3 length: 18 residues. CDR3 sequence: CSANVLAGAIRDTDTQYF. CDR3 in DNA: TGCAGTGCTAACGTATTAGCGGGAGCTATTCGCGACACAGATACGCAGTATTTT.

This clonotype was seen many times. The J gene is TRBJ1-2, the V gene TRBV7-2; 8 nucleotides line up with TRBD1. This CDR3 region has 14 residues. Germline V gives CDR1 SGHTA, CDR2 FQGNSA. Trimming removed 5 bases from V and 7 bases from J; junction bases left unmatched: 9. CDR3 residues: CASSTSGQGVGYTF. The DNA of the CDR3 is TGTGCCAGCAGCACCTCCGGACAGGGAGTTGGCTACACCTTC.

In this sample, this clonotype turned up many times. The chain links TRBV7-2 to TRBJ2-5; possibly TRBD2 for D (6 bases). Germline V gives CDR1 SGHTA, CDR2 FQGNSA. The length of the CDR3 is 13 residues. V was cut by 5 bases and J by 5 bases, with 12 bases left in between. DNA for the CDR3: TGTGCCAGCAGCCCCTGGCGGGGTGAGACCCAGTACTTC. It is translated as CASSPWRGETQYF.

This clonotype was seen many times. The gene calls are TRBV7-6 and TRBJ2-2; 7 positions match TRBD1. The CDR3 runs 15 residues. The V and J ends lost 4 bases and 0 bases, in that order; junction bases with no gene match: 2. CDR1 SGHVS and CDR2 FNYEAQ come from the germline V gene. This CDR3 is CASSYGQANTGELFF. DNA of the CDR3: TGTGCCAGCAGCTATGGACAGGCGAACACCGGGGAGCTGTTTTTT.

There are many counts of this clonotype. The rearrangement uses TRBV10-2 and TRBJ2-5, with 11 bases that match TRBD2. This CDR3 is 18 amino acids long. The germline gives CDR1 WSHSY, CDR2 SAAADI. V was pared by 6 bases and J by 7 bases, with 19 bases of the junction left unmatched. The CDR3 DNA reads TGCGCCAGCAGAGCTTTTCCGGGACTAGCGGCTAATGGGGCGACCCAGTACTTC. As protein: CASRAFPGLAANGATQYF.